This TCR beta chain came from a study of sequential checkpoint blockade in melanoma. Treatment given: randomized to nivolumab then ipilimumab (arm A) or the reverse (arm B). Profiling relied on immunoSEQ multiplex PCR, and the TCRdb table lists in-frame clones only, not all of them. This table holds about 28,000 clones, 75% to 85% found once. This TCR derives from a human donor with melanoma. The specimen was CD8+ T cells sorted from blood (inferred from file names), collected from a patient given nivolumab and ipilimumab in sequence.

CDR3 DNA sequence: TGTGCCAGCAGCCCAGGGCTAGCGGGATACGTCACCGGGGAGCTGTTTTTT. Protein: CASSPGLAGYVTGELFF. The rearrangement uses TRBV27 and TRBJ2-2; 9 positions agree with TRBD2. Looked up from germline, CDR1 is MNHEY and CDR2 is SMNVEV (reference sequence). The length of the CDR3 is 17 residues. Losses at the gene ends were 6 bases for V and 4 bases for J; bases not matched to a gene: 12.